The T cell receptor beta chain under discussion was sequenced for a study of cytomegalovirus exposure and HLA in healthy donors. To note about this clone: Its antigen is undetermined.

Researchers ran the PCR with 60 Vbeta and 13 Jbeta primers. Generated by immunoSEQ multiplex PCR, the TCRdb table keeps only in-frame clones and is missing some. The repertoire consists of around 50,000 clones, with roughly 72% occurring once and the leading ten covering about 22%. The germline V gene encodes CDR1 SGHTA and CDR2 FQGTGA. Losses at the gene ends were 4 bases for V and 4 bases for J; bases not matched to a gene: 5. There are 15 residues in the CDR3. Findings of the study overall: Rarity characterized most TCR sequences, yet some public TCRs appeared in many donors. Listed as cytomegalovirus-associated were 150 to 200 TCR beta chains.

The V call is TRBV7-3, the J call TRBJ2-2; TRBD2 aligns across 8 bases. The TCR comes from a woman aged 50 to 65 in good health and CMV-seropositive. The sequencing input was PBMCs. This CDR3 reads CASSSGGASTGELFF. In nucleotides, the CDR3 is TGTGCCAGCAGCTCCGGGGGGGCGAGCACCGGGGAGCTGTTTTTT.